This TCR beta chain stems from a study of graft-versus-host responses after intestinal transplantation. About the study: Transplantation in recipients was multivisceral, liver-intestinal, or isolated intestinal. Recipients across the board were started on anti-thymocyte globulin induction, then kept on tacrolimus and steroids for about 3 years.

Study-level results: Within allografts, high graft-versus-host to host-versus-graft clonal ratios were seen among patients with graft-donor T cell macrochimerism.

Here immunoSEQ multiplex PCR was the method, and the copy in TCRdb shows in-frame clones only, minus some. Of about 90,000 clones listed, about 93% are singletons. Of note for this clone: Its antigen is unidentified.

The CDR3 runs to 14 residues. This clonotype was obtained from a human donor who received an intestinal transplant. The material was unstimulated CD8+ T cells sorted from spleen or lymph node cells, obtained before intestinal transplant. The rearrangement uses TRBV1 and TRBJ1-5; the table names TRBD1, a call not compared with the DNA. TRBV1 is designated a pseudogene. CDR3 bases: TGCACCAGCAGCCAAGAGGGCAGCTTCCAGCCCCAGCATTTT. Its translation: CTSSQEGSFQPQHF.